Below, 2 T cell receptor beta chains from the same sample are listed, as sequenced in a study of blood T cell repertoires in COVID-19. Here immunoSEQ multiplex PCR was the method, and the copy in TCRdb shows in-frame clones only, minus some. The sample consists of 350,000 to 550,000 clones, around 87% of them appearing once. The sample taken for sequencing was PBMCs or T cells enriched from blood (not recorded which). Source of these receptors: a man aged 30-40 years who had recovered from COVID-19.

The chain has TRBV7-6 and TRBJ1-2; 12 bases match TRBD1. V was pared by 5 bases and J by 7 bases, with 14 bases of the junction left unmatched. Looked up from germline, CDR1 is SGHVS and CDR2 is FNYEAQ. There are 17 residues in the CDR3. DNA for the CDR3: TGTGCCAGCAGCCCCGTGTTTGGGACAGGGGGCTTTGGTGGCTACACCTTC. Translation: CASSPVFGTGGFGGYTF.

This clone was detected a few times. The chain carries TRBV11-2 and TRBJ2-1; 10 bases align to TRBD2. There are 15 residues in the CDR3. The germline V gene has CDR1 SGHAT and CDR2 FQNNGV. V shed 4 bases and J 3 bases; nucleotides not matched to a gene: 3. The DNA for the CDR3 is TGTGCCAGCAGCTCCGGGACTAGCGTCTACAATGAGCAGTTCTTC. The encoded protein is CASSSGTSVYNEQFF.